The 15 T cell receptor beta chains listed next were all sequenced from one sample in a study of blood T cell repertoires in COVID-19. Clones were sequenced by immunoSEQ multiplex PCR, and TCRdb holds only the in-frame ones, with some missing. The sample lists tens of thousands of clones, approximately 89% seen once, with around 9% in the top ten. The sequenced sample consisted of peripheral blood. These receptor sequences come from a human donor in a cohort sampled during active COVID-19.

The chain has TRBV4-2 and TRBJ1-3; TRBD1 matches at 7 bases. This CDR3 region has 17 residues. Germline CDR1 LGHNA, CDR2 YNFKEQ. The CDR3 nucleotides read TGTGCGACCATGTTCCTAGGGGTGGGACAGAGAGGAAACACCATATATTTT. Encoded protein: CATMFLGVGQRGNTIYF.

The chain recombines TRBV28 with TRBJ2-7; perhaps TRBD1 as D (5 bases). V shed 7 bases and J shed 0 bases, with 19 bases lying between them. This CDR3 has 16 residues. Germline V lookup: CDR1 MDHEN, CDR2 SYDVKM. The CDR3 nucleotides read TGTGCCAGCACCCCCCCCCGGCAAGGGGCCTCCTACGAGCAGTACTTC. It yields the protein CASTPPRQGASYEQYF.

J is TRBJ1-2 and V is TRBV7-3; D remains ambiguous. V was pared by 3 bases and J by 4 bases, with 15 bases between. Germline V gene sequence: CDR1 SGHTA, CDR2 FQGTGA. The CDR3 covers 15 residues. The CDR3 nucleotides are TGTGCCAGCAGCTTTGGTCACCGCATTAGCTATGGCTACACCTTC. Translation gives CASSFGHRISYGYTF.

The chain couples TRBV2 to TRBJ1-3; a weak D match, TRBD1 (5 bases). This CDR3 region has 13 residues. Looked up from germline, CDR1 is SNHLY and CDR2 is FYNNEI. The CDR3 sequence: CVSGPASGNTIYF. CDR3 DNA: TGTGTATCAGGGCCAGCTTCTGGAAACACCATATATTTT.

In regard to this clone: Other DNA sequences in this specimen translate into the identical CDR3. This chain uses TRBV6-5 with TRBJ2-7, with 11 positions matching TRBD1. V lost 6 bases to trimming and J lost 3 bases; unmatched junction nucleotides: 4. The CDR3 totals 14 residues. Germline CDR1 and CDR2: MNHEY and SVGAGI. CDR3 nucleotides: TGTGCCAGCAGCTATGGGACAGGGGGCTACGAGCAGTACTTC. It specifies CASSYGTGGYEQYF.

The V call is TRBV27, the J call TRBJ2-7; 7 bases are a match to TRBD1. V dropped 7 bases and J dropped 7; count of bases not matched to a gene: 4. The germline CDR1 and CDR2 sequences are MNHEY and SMNVEV (reference sequence). There are 11 residues in the CDR3. The CDR3 DNA reads as TGTGCCAGCAAGGGGGCAGGGGAGCAGTACTTC. It is translated as CASKGAGEQYF.

J is TRBJ2-7 and V is TRBV9; 7 bases are shared with TRBD1. V shed 4 bases, J shed 0 bases, and the junction held 4 bases outside the gene matches. The CDR3 sequence is 14 residues long. The germline V gene encodes CDR1 SGDLS and CDR2 YYNGEE. The CDR3 bases are TGTGCCAGCAGCCCTTGGGACAGCTCCTACGAGCAGTACTTC. This sequence encodes CASSPWDSSYEQYF.

The chain carries TRBV11-2 and TRBJ2-6; tentatively, D is TRBD2 (6 bases). This CDR3 has 19 amino acids. Germline CDR1 and CDR2: SGHAT and FQNNGV. Between the trimmed V and J ends, which lost 5 bases and 1 base, there was a span of 21 bases. The CDR3 DNA sequence: TGTGCCAGCAGCCCCAATAGAGGGACTGAGTTTTCTGGGGCCAACGTCCTGACTTTC. Translated, it gives CASSPNRGTEFSGANVLTF.

This clone was counted a single time. The rearrangement uses TRBV7-9 and TRBJ2-3; TRBD1 matches 9 bases. Losses at the gene ends were 7 bases for V and 0 bases for J; bases not matched to a gene: 29. The CDR3 totals 23 residues. Germline CDR1 reads SEHNR; CDR2 reads FQNEAQ (reference sequence). The CDR3 spells CASTKLRGQHGGQGAASTDTQYF. The CDR3 region has the DNA TGTGCCAGCACCAAGCTTAGGGGTCAACACGGGGGACAGGGCGCAGCTAGCACAGATACGCAGTATTTT. Full variable domain (rest looked up from reference TRBV7-9 and TRBJ2-3): DTGVSQNPRHKITKRGQNVTFRCDPISEHNRLYWYRQTLGQGPEFLTYFQNEAQLEKSRLLSDRFSAERPKGSFSTLEIQRTEQGDSAMYLCASTKLRGQHGGQGAASTDTQYFGPGTRLTVL.

This chain connects TRBV19 to TRBJ1-4; the D gene is possibly TRBD1 (5 bases). Per the germline V gene, CDR1 is LNHDA and CDR2 is SQIVND (reference sequence). The CDR3 loop spans 14 amino acids. Trimming took off 5 bases at V and 0 bases at J, with 7 bases between the two ends. This chain's CDR3 is CASSLQATNEKLFF. CDR3 coding DNA: TGTGCCAGTAGTCTACAGGCAACTAATGAAAAACTGTTTTTT.

The rearrangement joins TRBV5-6 to TRBJ2-7; the D gene is possibly TRBD2 (5 bases). V was pared by 0 bases and J by 6 bases, with 13 bases between. Germline values: CDR1 SGHDT, CDR2 YYEEEE. This CDR3 comprises 14 residues. The CDR3 here is CASSLAGTAVEQYF. DNA of the CDR3: TGTGCCAGCAGCTTGGCGGGCACAGCGGTCGAGCAGTACTTC.

The chain joins TRBV2 to TRBJ1-1; D is perhaps TRBD1 (5 bases). V lost 1 base to trimming and J lost 3 bases, with 27 bases between them. The CDR3 length is 20 residues. CDR1 and CDR2 from the germline V gene are SNHLY and FYNNEI. DNA of the CDR3: TGTGCCAGCAGTGAAGTTCTTCCGGGGGGAACAGAACAAGGGTACACTGAAGCTTTCTTT. It codes for CASSEVLPGGTEQGYTEAFF.

The rearrangement links TRBV21-1 to TRBJ1-1. TRBV21-1 is flagged as a pseudogene. The CDR3 runs 17 residues. The CDR3, as DNA: TGTGCCAGCAGCAAGTCCGGTAGCTTGCGAAAGAACACTGAAGCTTTCTTT. Its translation is CASSKSGSLRKNTEAFF.

V is TRBV27 and J is TRBJ1-4; TRBD1 is a possible D gene (6 bases). The CDR3 covers 15 residues. In germline, CDR1 is MNHEY, CDR2 SMNVEV (reference sequence). V was shortened by 5 bases and J by 6 bases, with 16 bases between the two germline ends. CDR3 protein: CASSPGGSHYEKLFF. The CDR3 nucleotides read TGTGCCAGCAGTCCGGGGGGCTCTCACTATGAAAAACTGTTTTTT.

This chain links TRBV4-1 with TRBJ1-3; a possible D gene is TRBD1 (5 bases). V lost 3 bases to trimming and J lost 2 bases, with 11 bases between them. Germline V gene lookup returns CDR1 MGHRA and CDR2 YSYEKL. This CDR3 spans 15 amino acids. DNA for the CDR3: TGCGCCAGCAGCCAGTTTAGGGGCACTGGAAACACCATATATTTT. Translated: CASSQFRGTGNTIYF.